This T cell receptor beta chain was identified in a study of T cells in localized non-small cell lung cancer. Study-level results: Heterogeneity cannot be ruled out, as sequencing used one tumor region only. Patients showing higher blood T cell density tended to see longer overall survival. In adjacent lung appeared a median around 60 of the top 100 tumor clones.

This CDR3 contains 14 residues. V gave up 3 bases and J gave up 3 bases, with 9 bases separating them. Germline lookup yields CDR1 SEHNR and CDR2 FQNEAQ (reference sequence). TCRdb's table, derived via immunoSEQ multiplex PCR, lists solely in-frame clones and lacks some. The sample yields 55,000 to 75,000 clones, roughly nine tenths seen once. With regard to this clone: The target antigen is unknown.

The sequence derives from a man aged 40 to 70 with stage I lung adenocarcinoma. The sequences come from peripheral blood, collected before any cancer treatment. V is TRBV7-9 and J is TRBJ2-1, with unresolved D. CDR3 in amino acids: CASSFPPNYNEQFF. As DNA, the CDR3 is TGTGCCAGCAGCTTCCCTCCTAACTACAATGAGCAGTTCTTC.